This TCR beta chain was sequenced during a study of regulatory T cells in long-lasting Graves disease. Sample time point: newly diagnosed GD, antithyroid drugs for less than 3 months. Scientists built the TCR library using RNA that was extracted from PBMCs. The germline V gene encodes CDR1 MGHRA and CDR2 YSYEKL. V lost 0 bases to trimming and J lost 6 bases, with 13 bases between them. This CDR3 is built from 15 residues. Investigators prepared the TCR beta libraries by applying iRepertoire HTBI primers and Arm-PCR of CDR3 regions. In TCRdb, the multiplex PCR reads were re-called with MiXCR into one record per CDR3 protein. The sample has 300,000 to 400,000 distinct CDR3 sequences, roughly a sixth seen once; the top ten hold 22%.

The chain employs TRBV4-1 and TRBJ2-3, with D uncertain. The sample consisted of peripheral blood mononuclear cells (PBMCs), taken at new diagnosis, from a patient treated with antithyroid drugs. This TCR was recovered from a female donor with Graves disease. In DNA, the CDR3 is TGCGCCAGCAGCCAAGAGGGCACCATCGACGATACGCAGTATTTT. Its translation: CASSQEGTIDDTQYF.